Shown below are 30 T cell receptor beta chains from a single sample sequenced in a study of OX40 agonist ivuxolimab in advanced cancers. Produced via immunoSEQ multiplex PCR; TCRdb's table is partial and in-frame only. The sample yields just under 75,000 clones, approximately 92% seen once. The sequences come from CD4+ or CD8+ T cells sorted from blood, collected in a trial of the OX40 agonist ivuxolimab. Receptors originate from an adult with an advanced solid tumor such as melanoma, head and neck, liver or kidney cancer.

This sequence joins TRBV9 and TRBJ1-2; possible D gene TRBD1, 6 bases. The CDR3 has 15 amino acids. The V gene's germline CDR1 is SGDLS and CDR2 YYNGEE. Deletions cut 0 bases from V and 4 bases from J, with 13 bases between. CDR3 nucleotide sequence: TGTGCCAGCAGCGTAGGGGGGGCCGAGTCCTATGGCTACACCTTC. It encodes CASSVGGAESYGYTF. Variable domain in full (rest from reference TRBV9 and TRBJ1-2): DSGVTQTPKHLITATGQRVTLRCSPRSGDLSVYWYQQSLDQGLQFLIQYYNGEERAKGNILERFSAQQFPDLHSELNLSSLELGDSALYFCASSVGGAESYGYTFGSGTRLTVV.

The chain has TRBV28 and TRBJ2-1; 9 bases match TRBD1. Losses at the gene ends were 8 bases for V and 4 bases for J; bases not matched to a gene: 6. From germline, CDR1 is MDHEN and CDR2 SYDVKM. The CDR3 has 14 residues. CDR3 in DNA: TGTGCCAGCCACCGGGACAGGGTTTACAATGAGCAGTTCTTC. Amino acid sequence: CASHRDRVYNEQFF. The entire variable domain, with the rest obtained from reference TRBV28 and TRBJ2-1, is as follows: DVKVTQSSRYLVKRTGEKVFLECVQDMDHENMFWYRQDPGLGLRLIYFSYDVKMKEKGDIPEGYSVSREKKERFSLILESASTNQTSMYLCASHRDRVYNEQFFGPGTRLTVL.

The V gene is TRBV10-2, the J gene TRBJ1-1; D gene uncertain. CDR1 is WSHSY and CDR2 is SAAADI in the germline V gene. The CDR3 covers 12 residues. Trimming took off 7 bases at V and 7 bases at J, with 13 bases between the two ends. The CDR3: CASTSARLEAFF. CDR3 nucleotides: TGCGCCAGCACTTCCGCGAGGCTTGAAGCTTTCTTT.

This clone was counted a single time. The V gene is TRBV19, the J gene TRBJ1-3; 7 bases are shared with TRBD1. V dropped 4 bases and J dropped 0; count of bases not matched to a gene: 6. This CDR3 spans 16 amino acids. CDR1 is LNHDA, CDR2 SQIVND, per germline (reference sequence). The CDR3 coding sequence is TGTGCCAGTAGTACCGGGACAGTCATCTCTGGAAACACCATATATTTT. Translation gives CASSTGTVISGNTIYF.

The rearrangement joins TRBV5-1 to TRBJ1-3; D is undetermined. V shed 5 bases and J shed 8 bases, with 17 bases lying between them. Germline CDR1 reads SGHRS; CDR2 reads YFSETQ. The CDR3 consists of 14 residues. The CDR3 sequence is CASSQSPASDTIYF. The CDR3 nucleotides read TGCGCCAGCAGTCAATCTCCGGCCAGCGACACCATATATTTT.

The chain carries TRBV28 and TRBJ2-6; possibly TRBD2 for D (6 bases). This CDR3 is 15 amino acids long. The V gene's germline CDR1 is MDHEN and CDR2 SYDVKM. Trimming cost V 8 bases and J 1 base, with 12 bases left between them. The CDR3 is CASLRGISGANVLTF. The CDR3 DNA reads TGTGCCAGCTTACGGGGGATTTCTGGGGCCAACGTCCTGACTTTC.

This clone has a single count. V is TRBV11-2 and J is TRBJ2-4; 7 bases are shared with TRBD1. The CDR3 is 13 amino acids. V trimming: 3 bases; J trimming: 6 bases; junction bases outside the gene matches: 2. Per germline, CDR1 SGHAT and CDR2 FQNNGV. This CDR3 is CASSFWDRNIQYF. The DNA for the CDR3 is TGTGCCAGCAGCTTCTGGGACAGAAACATTCAGTACTTC.

The chain is built from TRBV5-1 and TRBJ2-3, with 13 bases matching TRBD2. Germline loops: CDR1 SGHRS, CDR2 YFSETQ. This CDR3 is 16 amino acids long. Losses at the gene ends were 4 bases for V and 5 bases for J; bases not matched to a gene: 7. The CDR3 spells CASSGGLAGKGDTQYF. The CDR3 DNA sequence: TGCGCCAGCAGCGGGGGACTAGCGGGAAAAGGAGATACGCAGTATTTT.

V usage is TRBV28 and J usage is TRBJ1-2; 10 bases match TRBD1. The length of the CDR3 is 14 residues. Losses at the gene ends were 4 bases for V and 7 bases for J; bases not matched to a gene: 6. Germline V lookup: CDR1 MDHEN, CDR2 SYDVKM. CDR3 sequence (DNA): TGTGCCAGCAGTTCCGGACAGGGGGTATTTGGCTACACCTTC. Its protein is CASSSGQGVFGYTF.

The chain recombines TRBV19 with TRBJ2-1; tentatively, D is TRBD1 (5 bases). Trimming left V 3 bases short and J 8 bases short, with 11 bases between. The CDR3 has 13 residues. CDR1 LNHDA and CDR2 SQIVND come from the germline V gene (reference sequence). The CDR3 region is CASSMQGSYEQFF. CDR3 bases: TGTGCCAGTAGTATGCAGGGAAGCTATGAGCAGTTCTTC. The whole variable domain, filled in from reference TRBV19 and TRBJ2-1, reads DGGITQSPKYLFRKEGQNVTLSCEQNLNHDAMYWYRQDPGQGLRLIYYSQIVNDFQKGDIAEGYSVSREKKESFPLTVTSAQKNPTAFYLCASSMQGSYEQFFGPGTRLTVL.

CDR3 sequence (DNA): TGTGCCATCAGTGAGCGGGAAACCTCCTACGAGCAGTACTTC. It yields the protein CAISERETSYEQYF. V and J are TRBV10-3 and TRBJ2-7; D possibly corresponds to TRBD2 (5 bases). The CDR3 covers 14 residues. The V gene's germline CDR1 is ENHRY and CDR2 SYGVKD. The germline V and J ends were trimmed by 2 bases and 0 bases, with 8 bases remaining between them.

This clone was recorded at least ten times. Other DNA sequences in the same sample also yield this CDR3. The chain has TRBV19 and TRBJ2-7; 9 bases fit TRBD1. Trimming at V came to 2 bases and at J to 1 base, leaving 3 bases not matched to a gene. The CDR3 runs to 15 residues. Germline CDR1 and CDR2: LNHDA and SQIVND (reference sequence). The CDR3 region has the DNA TGTGCCAGTAGTATACCGGGACAGGGATCCTACGAGCAGTACTTC. It yields the protein CASSIPGQGSYEQYF.

The CDR3 region has the DNA TGTGCCAGTAAAGATGGGGGTTACTATGGCTACACCTTC. Residues: CASKDGGYYGYTF. This rearrangement joins TRBV19 to TRBJ1-2; D is possibly TRBD1 (5 bases). Trimming stripped 7 bases from V and 3 bases from J, with 12 bases between. In germline, CDR1 is LNHDA, CDR2 SQIVND (reference sequence). The CDR3 runs to 13 residues. The full variable domain, in which reference TRBV19 and TRBJ1-2 provide the parts outside the CDR3, is DGGITQSPKYLFRKEGQNVTLSCEQNLNHDAMYWYRQDPGQGLRLIYYSQIVNDFQKGDIAEGYSVSREKKESFPLTVTSAQKNPTAFYLCASKDGGYYGYTFGSGTRLTVV.

J is TRBJ2-2 and V is TRBV5-8, with D tentatively TRBD1 (7 bases). Germline V gene sequence: CDR1 SGHTS, CDR2 YDEGEE. With 3 bases removed from V and 3 bases from J, the gap between germline ends came to 21 bases. There are 18 residues in the CDR3. This CDR3 reads CASSWGLPTRGDTGELFF. The DNA for the CDR3 is TGTGCCAGCAGCTGGGGTCTTCCTACCAGGGGGGACACCGGGGAGCTGTTTTTT.

The V gene is TRBV2, the J gene TRBJ2-4; no firm D call. V was clipped by 6 bases and J by 5 bases, with 5 bases between them. This CDR3 region has 11 residues. Germline lookup yields CDR1 SNHLY and CDR2 FYNNEI. The CDR3 protein is CASSSENIQYF. CDR3 nucleotides: TGTGCCAGCAGCAGCGAAAACATTCAGTACTTC.

This chain joins TRBV28 and TRBJ2-5; no clear D. Deletions cut 6 bases from V and 9 bases from J, with 11 bases between. Per germline, CDR1 MDHEN and CDR2 SYDVKM. CDR3 length equals 11 residues. CDR3 sequence reads: CASSQHYPQYF. CDR3 DNA: TGTGCCAGCAGCCAACATTACCCCCAGTACTTC.

As to this clone: This specimen includes other DNA sequences encoding the same CDR3. The chain employs TRBV18 and TRBJ2-7, with a possible D match to TRBD1 (8 bases). CDR1 is KGHSH, CDR2 LQKENI, per germline. V was clipped by 4 bases and J by 10 bases, with 23 bases between them. This CDR3 spans 15 amino acids. This CDR3 is CASSQGQGGIDTQYF. The CDR3 nucleotides read TGTGCCAGCTCACAAGGACAGGGAGGGATCGACACCCAGTACTTC.

The V gene is TRBV6-1, the J gene TRBJ2-7; D is possibly TRBD1 or TRBD2 (5 bases each). Germline loops: CDR1 MNHNS, CDR2 SASEGT. Trimming shortened V by 5 bases and J by 3 bases, and 14 bases separated the two germline ends. CDR3 size: 14 residues. CDR3 bases: TGTGCCAGCAGTCTCCGGGACCGATTCTACGAGCAGTACTTC. Translated, it gives CASSLRDRFYEQYF.

The chain uses TRBV9 and TRBJ1-3; TRBD1 might be the D (6 bases). This CDR3 has 15 amino acids. Between the trimmed V and J ends, which lost 0 bases and 3 bases, there was a span of 10 bases. Germline V lookup: CDR1 SGDLS, CDR2 YYNGEE. For the CDR3, the DNA is TGTGCCAGCAGCGTAGAAGGGGGACATGGAAACACCATATATTTT. It codes for CASSVEGGHGNTIYF.

This chain joins TRBV28 and TRBJ1-3; D possibly corresponds to TRBD1 (6 bases). The CDR3 runs 15 residues. V dropped 0 bases and J dropped 6 bases, with 12 bases sitting between them. Germline assignment: CDR1 MDHEN and CDR2 SYDVKM. The CDR3 reads CASSLWVTGVNTIYF. The CDR3 nucleotides are TGTGCCAGCAGTTTATGGGTGACAGGCGTAAACACCATATATTTT.

The rearrangement joins TRBV11-2 to TRBJ2-1; possible D gene TRBD2, 6 bases. Trimming took off 1 base at V and 9 bases at J, with 10 bases between the two ends. The CDR3 sequence is 13 residues long. The V gene's germline CDR1 is SGHAT and CDR2 FQNNGV. The CDR3 DNA sequence: TGTGCCAGCAGCTTAGGTCTAGCGTTTGAGCAGTTCTTC. Protein sequence: CASSLGLAFEQFF.

The J gene is TRBJ2-7, the V gene TRBV7-8, with D tentatively TRBD1 or TRBD2 (6 bases each). Germline V gives CDR1 SGHVS, CDR2 FQNEAQ. This CDR3 is 16 amino acids long. V was shortened by 5 bases and J by 1 base, with 18 bases between the two germline ends. CDR3 sequence: CASSPRGQGRSYEQYF. The DNA for the CDR3 is TGTGCCAGCAGCCCACGGGGGCAGGGTAGGTCCTACGAGCAGTACTTC.

This clone appeared a single time. V usage is TRBV7-2 and J usage is TRBJ2-2; 7 bases fit TRBD2. The V gene end was trimmed by 5 bases and the J gene end by 1 base; junction bases not matched to a gene: 7. CDR3 length: 16 residues. Germline CDR1 reads SGHTA; CDR2 reads FQGNSA. CDR3 sequence: CASSLRLAQNTGELFF. The CDR3 coding sequence is TGTGCCAGCAGCCTCCGACTAGCACAGAACACCGGGGAGCTGTTTTTT. Full variable domain (outside the CDR3, taken from reference TRBV7-2 and TRBJ2-2): GAGVSQSPSNKVTEKGKDVELRCDPISGHTALYWYRQSLGQGLEFLIYFQGNSAPDKSGLPSDRFSAERTGGSVSTLTIQRTQQEDSAVYLCASSLRLAQNTGELFFGEGSRLTVL.

The genes are TRBV18 and TRBJ2-7; 11 bases match TRBD2. Trimming at V came to 3 bases and at J to 5 bases, leaving 15 bases not matched to a gene. This CDR3 contains 18 residues. CDR1 KGHSH and CDR2 LQKENI come from the germline V gene. In DNA, the CDR3 is TGTGCCAGCTCACCCTACTCCGGGACTAGCGGCCCCGGGGACGAGCAGTACTTC. Encoded protein: CASSPYSGTSGPGDEQYF.

The chain has TRBV29-1 and TRBJ2-7, with 8 nucleotides matching TRBD1. V shed 4 bases and J 0 bases; nucleotides not matched to a gene: 2. There are 13 residues in the CDR3. Germline lookup yields CDR1 SQVTM and CDR2 ANQGSEA. The CDR3 DNA reads TGCAGCGTTGGAGGGACAGGCTCCTACGAGCAGTACTTC. This translates into CSVGGTGSYEQYF.

Notes on this clone: The sample contains more than one DNA sequence encoding this CDR3. The chain recombines TRBV19 with TRBJ2-7; D perhaps matches TRBD2 (7 bases). The V gene's germline CDR1 is LNHDA and CDR2 SQIVND (reference sequence). Deletions cut 9 bases from V and 2 bases from J, with 20 bases between. The CDR3 consists of 15 residues. The CDR3 coding sequence is TGTGCCAGCCGACGGGGGGCTCTGCAAACCTACGAGCAGTACTTC. Protein product: CASRRGALQTYEQYF.

This clone was observed once. This sequence joins TRBV27 and TRBJ2-7, with 8 bases matching TRBD2. This CDR3 is 16 amino acids long. Trimming took 6 bases from V and 4 from J; bases not matched to a gene: 14. CDR1 is MNHEY, CDR2 SMNVEV, per germline (reference sequence). The DNA for the CDR3 is TGTGCCAGCAGAGATCCGAGCGGGAGCGTAGCTTACGAGCAGTACTTC. Its translation is CASRDPSGSVAYEQYF.

The chain couples TRBV9 to TRBJ2-2; perhaps TRBD2 as D (5 bases). Trimming stripped 3 bases from V and 6 bases from J, with 9 bases between. Germline V gene lookup returns CDR1 SGDLS and CDR2 YYNGEE. CDR3 length: 13 amino acids. The CDR3 protein is CASSATISGELFF. In nucleotides, the CDR3 is TGTGCCAGCAGCGCGACTATTTCCGGGGAGCTGTTTTTT.

The table lists this clone with a count of one. The genes are TRBV7-6 and TRBJ2-7; no clear D. CDR1 SGHVS and CDR2 FNYEAQ come from the germline V gene. Trimming shortened V by 1 base and J by 5 bases, and 12 bases separated the two germline ends. The CDR3 runs to 14 residues. The CDR3 DNA follows: TGTGCCAGCAGCTTAGGAAGCTCTGAGGACGAGCAGTACTTC. Amino acids: CASSLGSSEDEQYF.

This clone was seen just once. The J gene is TRBJ2-2, the V gene TRBV27; D call uncertain. Looked up from germline, CDR1 is MNHEY and CDR2 is SMNVEV (reference sequence). The CDR3 loop spans 16 amino acids. Trimming removed 3 bases at V and 0 bases at J, with 11 bases between. The CDR3 DNA reads as TGTGCCAGCAGTTTCGCCCACCCGGCGAACACCGGGGAGCTGTTTTTT. Translated, it gives CASSFAHPANTGELFF.